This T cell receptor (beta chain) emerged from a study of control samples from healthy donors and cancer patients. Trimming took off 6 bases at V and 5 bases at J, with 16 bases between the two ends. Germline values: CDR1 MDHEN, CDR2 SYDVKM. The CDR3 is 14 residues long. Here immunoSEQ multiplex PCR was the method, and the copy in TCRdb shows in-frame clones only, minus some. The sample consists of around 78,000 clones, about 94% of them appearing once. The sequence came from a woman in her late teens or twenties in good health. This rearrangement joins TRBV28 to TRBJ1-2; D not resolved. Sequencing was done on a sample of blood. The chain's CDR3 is CASRKGVGRYGYTF. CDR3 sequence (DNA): TGTGCCAGCAGAAAGGGAGTTGGACGGTATGGCTACACCTTC.